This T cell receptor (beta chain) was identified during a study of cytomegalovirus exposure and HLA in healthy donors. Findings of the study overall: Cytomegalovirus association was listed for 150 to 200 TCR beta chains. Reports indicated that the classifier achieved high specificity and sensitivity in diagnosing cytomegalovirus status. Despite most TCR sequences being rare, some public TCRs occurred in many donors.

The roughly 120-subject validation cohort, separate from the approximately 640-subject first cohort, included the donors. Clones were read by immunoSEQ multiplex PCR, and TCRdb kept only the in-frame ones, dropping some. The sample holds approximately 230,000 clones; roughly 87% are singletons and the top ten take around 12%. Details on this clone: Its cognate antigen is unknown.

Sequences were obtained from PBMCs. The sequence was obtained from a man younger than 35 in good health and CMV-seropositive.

This CDR3 is CASSGKTTRRGETQYF. The CDR3 DNA is TGTGCCAGCAGTGGGAAGACGACCCGGAGGGGGGAGACCCAGTACTTC. This sequence joins TRBV6-1 and TRBJ2-5, with D perhaps assigned TRBD1 or TRBD2 (6 bases each). The V and J ends lost 4 bases and 5 bases respectively, with 20 bases between them. Germline lookup yields CDR1 MNHNS and CDR2 SASEGT. This CDR3 is built from 16 residues.